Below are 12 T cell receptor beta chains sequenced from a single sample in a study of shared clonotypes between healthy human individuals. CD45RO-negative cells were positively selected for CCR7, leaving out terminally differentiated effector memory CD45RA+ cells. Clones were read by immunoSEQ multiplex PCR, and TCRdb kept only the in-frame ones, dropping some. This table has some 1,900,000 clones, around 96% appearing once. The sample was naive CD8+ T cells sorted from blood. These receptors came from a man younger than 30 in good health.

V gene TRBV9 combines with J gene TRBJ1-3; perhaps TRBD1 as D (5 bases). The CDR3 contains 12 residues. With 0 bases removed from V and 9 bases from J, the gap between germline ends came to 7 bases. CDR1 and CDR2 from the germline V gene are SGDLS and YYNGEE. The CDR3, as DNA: TGTGCCAGCAGCGTAGTGGGGACCACCATATATTTT. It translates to CASSVVGTTIYF.

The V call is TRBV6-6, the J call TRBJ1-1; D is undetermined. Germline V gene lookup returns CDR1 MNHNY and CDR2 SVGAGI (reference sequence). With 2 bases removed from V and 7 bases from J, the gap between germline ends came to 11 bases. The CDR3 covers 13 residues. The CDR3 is CASSYRGGDEAFF. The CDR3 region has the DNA TGTGCCAGCAGTTACCGTGGTGGGGATGAAGCTTTCTTT.

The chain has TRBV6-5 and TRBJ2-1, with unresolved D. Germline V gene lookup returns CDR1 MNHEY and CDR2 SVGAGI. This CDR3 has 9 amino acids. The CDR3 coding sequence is TGTGTTCAAGTCCATGAGCAGTTCTTC. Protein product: CVQVHEQFF.

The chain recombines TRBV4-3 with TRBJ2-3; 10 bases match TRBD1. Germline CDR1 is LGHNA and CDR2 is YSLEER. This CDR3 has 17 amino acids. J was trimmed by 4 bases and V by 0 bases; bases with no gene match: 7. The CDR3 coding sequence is TGCGCCAGCAGCCAAGATCCCGGGACAGGGGACGCAGATACGCAGTATTTT. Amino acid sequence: CASSQDPGTGDADTQYF.

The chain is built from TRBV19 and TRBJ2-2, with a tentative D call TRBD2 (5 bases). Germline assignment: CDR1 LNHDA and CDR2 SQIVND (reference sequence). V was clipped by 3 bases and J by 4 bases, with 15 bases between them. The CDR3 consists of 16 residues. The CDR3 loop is CASSMRRGEGTGELFF. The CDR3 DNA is TGTGCCAGTAGTATGAGGAGAGGTGAGGGCACCGGGGAGCTGTTTTTT.

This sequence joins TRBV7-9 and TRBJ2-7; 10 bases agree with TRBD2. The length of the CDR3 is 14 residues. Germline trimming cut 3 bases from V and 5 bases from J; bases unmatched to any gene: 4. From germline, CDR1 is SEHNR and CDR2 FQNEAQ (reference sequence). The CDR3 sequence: CASSFSGRIDEQYF. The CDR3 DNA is TGTGCCAGCAGCTTTAGCGGGAGGATCGACGAGCAGTACTTC.

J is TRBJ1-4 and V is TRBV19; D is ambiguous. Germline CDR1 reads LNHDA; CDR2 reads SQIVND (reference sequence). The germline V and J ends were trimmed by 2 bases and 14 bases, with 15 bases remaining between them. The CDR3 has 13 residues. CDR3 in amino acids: CASSISWGVGLFF. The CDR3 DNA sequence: TGTGCCAGTAGTATATCCTGGGGAGTCGGCCTGTTTTTT. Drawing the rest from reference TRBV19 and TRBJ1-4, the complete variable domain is DGGITQSPKYLFRKEGQNVTLSCEQNLNHDAMYWYRQDPGQGLRLIYYSQIVNDFQKGDIAEGYSVSREKKESFPLTVTSAQKNPTAFYLCASSISWGVGLFFGSGTQLSVL.

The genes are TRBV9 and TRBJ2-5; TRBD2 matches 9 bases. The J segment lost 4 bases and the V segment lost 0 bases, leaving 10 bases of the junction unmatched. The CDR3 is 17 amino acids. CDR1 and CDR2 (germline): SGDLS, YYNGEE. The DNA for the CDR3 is TGTGCCAGCAGCGTAGGTGTTAGCGGGAGAGGGGCAGAGACCCAGTACTTC. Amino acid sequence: CASSVGVSGRGAETQYF.

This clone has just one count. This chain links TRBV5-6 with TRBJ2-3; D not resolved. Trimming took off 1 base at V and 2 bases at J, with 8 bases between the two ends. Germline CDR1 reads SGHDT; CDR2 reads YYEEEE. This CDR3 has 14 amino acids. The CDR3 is CASSLSQTTDTQYF. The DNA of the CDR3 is TGTGCCAGCAGCTTGTCACAGACCACAGATACGCAGTATTTT.

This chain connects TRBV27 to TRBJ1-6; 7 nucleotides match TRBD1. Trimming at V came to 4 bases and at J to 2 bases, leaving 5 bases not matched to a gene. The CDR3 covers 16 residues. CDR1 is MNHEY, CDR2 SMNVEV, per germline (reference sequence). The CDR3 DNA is TGTGCCAGCAGTTCACTAGGGGGCCCCTATAATTCACCCCTCCACTTT. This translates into CASSSLGGPYNSPLHF.

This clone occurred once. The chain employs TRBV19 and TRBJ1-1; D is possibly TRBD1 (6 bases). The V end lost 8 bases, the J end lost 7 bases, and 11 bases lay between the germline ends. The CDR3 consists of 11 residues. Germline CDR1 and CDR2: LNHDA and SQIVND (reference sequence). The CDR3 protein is CASWTVDEAFF. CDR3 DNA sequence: TGTGCCAGTTGGACAGTAGATGAAGCTTTCTTT.

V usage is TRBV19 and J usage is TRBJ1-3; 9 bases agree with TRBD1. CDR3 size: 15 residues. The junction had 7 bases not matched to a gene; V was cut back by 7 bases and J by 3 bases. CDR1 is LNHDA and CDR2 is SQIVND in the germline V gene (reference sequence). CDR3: CASTVGQGSGNTIYF. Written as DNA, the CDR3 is TGTGCCAGTACCGTCGGACAGGGGAGTGGAAACACCATATATTTT.